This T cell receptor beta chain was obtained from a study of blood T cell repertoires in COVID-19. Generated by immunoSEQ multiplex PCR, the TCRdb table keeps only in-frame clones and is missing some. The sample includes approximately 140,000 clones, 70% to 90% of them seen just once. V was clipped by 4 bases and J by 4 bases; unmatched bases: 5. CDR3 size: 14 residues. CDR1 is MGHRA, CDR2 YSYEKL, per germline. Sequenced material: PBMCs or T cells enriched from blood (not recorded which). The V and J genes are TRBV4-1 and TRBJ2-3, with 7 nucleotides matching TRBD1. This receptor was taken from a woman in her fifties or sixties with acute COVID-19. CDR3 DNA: TGCGCCAGCAGCCTCCAGGGGGAGTCAGATACGCAGTATTTT. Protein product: CASSLQGESDTQYF.